The 29 T cell receptor beta chains given below trace back to one sample, sequenced in a study of regulatory T cells in long-lasting Graves disease. The time point was: newly diagnosed GD, antithyroid drugs for less than 3 months. The TCR library was made from RNA that had been extracted from PBMCs in TRIzol. In building TCR beta libraries, iRepertoire HTBI primers were used together with Arm-PCR of CDR3 regions. TCRdb fed the multiplex PCR reads into MiXCR, producing one record per CDR3 protein. The sample yields roughly 610,000 distinct CDR3 sequences, around 16% seen once. These same data were also listed under a study on T cells in Graves' hyperthyroidism and ophthalmopathy.

Sequencing was performed on peripheral blood mononuclear cells (PBMCs), taken at new diagnosis, from a patient treated with antithyroid drugs. Receptors originate from a man aged 18 to 29 with Graves disease.

This chain links TRBV5-6 with TRBJ2-2; no firm D call. This CDR3 spans 15 amino acids. Trimming shortened V by 2 bases and J by 1 base, and 9 bases separated the two germline ends. Germline assignment: CDR1 SGHDT and CDR2 YYEEEE. The chain's CDR3 is CASSFMGLNTGELFF. DNA of the CDR3: TGTGCCAGCAGCTTCATGGGCTTGAACACCGGGGAGCTGTTTTTT.

This clonotype came up a few times. The gene calls are TRBV11-2 and TRBJ2-4, with a tentative D call TRBD1 (6 bases). Germline CDR1 SGHAT, CDR2 FQNNGV. The CDR3 extends over 12 amino acids. V lost 6 bases and J lost 7, with 10 bases in between. The CDR3 bases are TGTGCCAGCAGTTGGACAGAGAACATTCAGTACTTC. Translated: CASSWTENIQYF.

V gene TRBV11-2 combines with J gene TRBJ2-2, with D perhaps matching TRBD1 (6 bases). Looked up from germline, CDR1 is SGHAT and CDR2 is FQNNGV. The CDR3 sequence is 15 residues long. V lost 1 base, J lost 7 bases, and 13 bases lay in between. The CDR3 reads CASSLAYTTGGELFF. In DNA form, the CDR3 reads TGTGCCAGCAGCTTAGCGTACACGACAGGCGGGGAGCTGTTTTTT.

The chain recombines TRBV30 with TRBJ1-5; D call uncertain. Trimming left V 3 bases short and J 9 bases short, with 15 bases between. The CDR3 runs 13 residues. Germline V gene lookup returns CDR1 GTSNPN and CDR2 SVGIG (reference sequence). As DNA, the CDR3 is TGTGCCTGGAGCCCCGGGTGGCTCCGGCCCCAGCATTTT. Amino acids: CAWSPGWLRPQHF.

This clonotype was counted many times. This chain joins TRBV6-1 and TRBJ1-3, with D perhaps matching TRBD1 (5 bases). The CDR3 runs to 14 residues. V shed 3 bases and J shed 5 bases, with 11 bases lying between them. Germline V lookup: CDR1 MNHNS, CDR2 SASEGT. The chain's CDR3 is CASSDGQGRNTIYF. The CDR3 DNA follows: TGTGCCAGCAGTGACGGGCAGGGCCGAAACACCATATATTTT.

This clonotype occurred a few times. The rearrangement uses TRBV6-2 or TRBV6-3 and TRBJ1-1; 7 nucleotides align to TRBD1. With 6 bases clipped from V and 11 bases from J, the junction kept 15 bases outside the gene matches. The CDR3 length is 14 residues. Germline values: CDR1 MNHEY, CDR2 SVGEGT. The CDR3 loop is CASRVHRGMTWAFF. In nucleotides, the CDR3 is TGTGCCAGCAGAGTCCACAGGGGAATGACTTGGGCTTTCTTT.

There are a few counts of this clonotype. The chain employs TRBV2 and TRBJ2-5, with D perhaps matching TRBD1 (6 bases). V was trimmed by 8 bases and J by 4 bases, leaving 20 bases between them. The CDR3 is made up of 15 amino acids. In germline, CDR1 is SNHLY, CDR2 FYNNEI. The CDR3, as DNA: TGTGCCAGCCTGCGACAGGAGAATCCCTCAGAGACCCAGTACTTC. Its protein product is CASLRQENPSETQYF.

Only a few counts were recorded for this clonotype. The chain combines TRBV7-9 with TRBJ2-1; 7 bases agree with TRBD2. This CDR3 comprises 14 residues. Germline V lookup: CDR1 SEHNR, CDR2 FQNEAQ (reference sequence). V trimming: 5 bases; J trimming: 3 bases; junction bases outside the gene matches: 4. CDR3 nucleotide sequence: TGTGCCAGCAGCGTTTCGGGGGGCTACAATGAGCAGTTCTTC. Protein: CASSVSGGYNEQFF.

With respect to this clonotype: A much larger clone lies one base from this, so it may be a read error. The chain joins TRBV7-9 to TRBJ1-4; TRBD1 matches at 8 bases. The CDR3 has 14 amino acids. Germline V gene sequence: CDR1 SEHNR, CDR2 FQNEAQ (reference sequence). This CDR3 reads CASRQTGANGKLFF. The CDR3 DNA reads TGTGCCAGCAGACAGACAGGGGCTAATGGAAAACTGTTTTTT.

This clonotype was picked up a small number of times. The V gene is TRBV5-1, the J gene TRBJ2-7; no reliable D call. Trimming left V 0 bases short and J 5 bases short, with 12 bases between. This CDR3 spans 14 amino acids. From germline, CDR1 is SGHRS and CDR2 YFSETQ. The DNA of the CDR3 is TGCGCCAGCAGCTTGGCAGGCCTACTGAACGAGCAGTACTTC. Its protein product is CASSLAGLLNEQYF.

Many counts were recorded for this clonotype. One end of the junction does not line up with germline, which may come from a read error. The V call is TRBV7-9, the J call TRBJ1-2; 9 bases line up with TRBD1. The CDR3 spans 14 residues. Germline CDR1 SEHNR, CDR2 FQNEAQ (reference sequence). CDR3 sequence (DNA): TGTGCCAGCAGCTTAGCGACAGGGACAGGGAAAGGGGCCTTC. The encoded protein is CASSLATGTGKGAF.

In this sample, this clonotype turned up many times. The chain links TRBV2 to TRBJ2-7; D is possibly TRBD2 (6 bases). Trimming cost V 4 bases and J 1 base, with 11 bases left between them. CDR1 is SNHLY and CDR2 is FYNNEI in the germline V gene. The CDR3 has 14 residues. CDR3 residues: CASSAGRGSYEQYF. The CDR3 DNA follows: TGTGCCAGCAGTGCCGGGCGGGGTTCCTACGAGCAGTACTTC.

This clonotype was recorded many times. This chain connects TRBV7-2 to TRBJ2-7, with D possibly TRBD2 on 6 matching bases. V was pared by 5 bases and J by 1 base, with 24 bases between. The V gene's germline CDR1 is SGHTA and CDR2 FQGNSA. The CDR3 totals 18 residues. DNA for the CDR3: TGTGCCAGCAGCAAGCTCCATCTCTCCGGGAGCCTATCCTACGAGCAGTACTTC. This codes for CASSKLHLSGSLSYEQYF.

This clonotype came up a few times. The junction and the germline gene differ at one end; a read error may be behind it. V is TRBV12-3 or TRBV12-4 and J is TRBJ1-1; no clear D gene. CDR3 length equals 10 residues. In DNA, the CDR3 is TGTGCCAGCAGTTCGCACCCAAAACTATTC. This sequence encodes CASSSHPKLF.

This clonotype was observed at least ten times. The chain recombines TRBV30 with TRBJ2-2; D call uncertain. The CDR3 extends over 13 amino acids. Deletions cut 3 bases from V and 5 bases from J, with 10 bases between. CDR1 is GTSNPN, CDR2 SVGIG, per germline (reference sequence). This CDR3 reads CAWRGWETGELFF. The CDR3 DNA is TGTGCCTGGAGGGGTTGGGAAACCGGGGAGCTGTTTTTT.

V gene TRBV5-1 combines with J gene TRBJ1-6; D gene uncertain. Trimming left V 0 bases short and J 7 bases short, with 11 bases between. The CDR3 is made up of 15 amino acids. Germline CDR1 SGHRS, CDR2 YFSETQ. In nucleotides, the CDR3 is TGCGCCAGCAGCTTGGGGGCCGTGCCGAATTCACCCCTCCACTTT. This codes for CASSLGAVPNSPLHF. Full variable domain (outside the CDR3, taken from reference TRBV5-1 and TRBJ1-6): KAGVTQTPRYLIKTRGQQVTLSCSPISGHRSVSWYQQTPGQGLQFLFEYFSETQRNKGNFPGRFSGRQFSNSRSEMNVSTLELGDSALYLCASSLGAVPNSPLHFGNGTRLTVT.

This clonotype was observed a few times. The chain recombines TRBV12-3 or TRBV12-4 with TRBJ2-2, with 10 bases matching TRBD2. CDR3 length equals 17 residues. The V segment lost 3 bases and the J segment 4 bases; nucleotides outside the gene matches: 8. DNA for the CDR3: TGTGCCAGCAGTTTCTTTCTAGCGGGAGATGGCACCGGGGAGCTGTTTTTT. This gives the protein CASSFFLAGDGTGELFF.

This clonotype was seen ten or more times. The chain couples TRBV12-3 or TRBV12-4 to TRBJ2-2, with TRBD2 matching 9 bases. J gave up 5 bases and V 3 bases, and 7 bases lay outside the gene matches. The CDR3 has 16 amino acids. The CDR3 DNA is TGTGCCAGCAGTTTGGGAGCGGGAGGAAATACCGGGGAGCTGTTTTTT. This gives the protein CASSLGAGGNTGELFF.

This chain links TRBV2 with TRBJ2-2, with D perhaps TRBD1 (6 bases). Trimming stripped 4 bases from V and 6 bases from J, with 15 bases between. This CDR3 region has 15 residues. Looked up from germline, CDR1 is SNHLY and CDR2 is FYNNEI. DNA for the CDR3: TGTGCCAGCAGTGTGGGACAAAGAGGGGCCGGGGAGCTGTTTTTT. It yields the protein CASSVGQRGAGELFF.

This clonotype appeared a few times. A read error may produce the germline difference seen at one junction end. This chain joins TRBV3-1 and TRBJ2-3; 8 bases are a match to TRBD1. The CDR3 extends over 12 amino acids. From germline, CDR1 is LGHDT and CDR2 YNNKEL (reference sequence). The chain's CDR3 is CASSPGTGTQYF. CDR3 DNA sequence: TGTGCCAGCAGCCCGGGGACAGGTACGCAGTATTTT.

This clonotype was seen many times. The chain combines TRBV18 with TRBJ2-1, with 8 bases aligning to TRBD1. The trim removed 0 bases at V and 13 bases at J, leaving 2 bases unmatched. This CDR3 is 12 amino acids long. Germline CDR1 and CDR2: KGHSH and LQKENI. Here the CDR3 reads CASSPPDRGQFF. In DNA, the CDR3 is TGTGCCAGCTCACCACCAGACAGGGGACAGTTCTTC.

The chain employs TRBV20-1 and TRBJ1-5; D remains unclear. V lost 3 bases and J 0 bases, leaving 6 bases between the germline ends. This CDR3 is built from 13 residues. Per germline, CDR1 DFQATT and CDR2 SNEGSKA (reference sequence). The CDR3 loop is CSASRSSNQPQHF. CDR3 coding DNA: TGCAGTGCTAGCCGGAGTAGCAATCAGCCCCAGCATTTT.

This clonotype was seen at least ten times. The V call is TRBV28, the J call TRBJ2-1; D tentatively fits TRBD1 or TRBD2 (6 bases each). The V gene lost 6 bases and the J gene lost 4 bases, with 16 bases spanning the gap. Germline CDR1 and CDR2: MDHEN and SYDVKM. The CDR3 runs to 15 residues. CDR3 bases: TGTGCCAGCAGGGGGGGACAAAGCCGTTACAATGAGCAGTTCTTC. Translated: CASRGGQSRYNEQFF. The entire variable domain, with the rest obtained from reference TRBV28 and TRBJ2-1, is as follows: DVKVTQSSRYLVKRTGEKVFLECVQDMDHENMFWYRQDPGLGLRLIYFSYDVKMKEKGDIPEGYSVSREKKERFSLILESASTNQTSMYLCASRGGQSRYNEQFFGPGTRLTVL.

The chain employs TRBV20-1 and TRBJ1-1; D gene uncertain. V dropped 1 base and J dropped 4 bases, with 13 bases sitting between them. The CDR3 totals 14 residues. Germline V gives CDR1 DFQATT, CDR2 SNEGSKA (reference sequence). The CDR3 DNA reads as TGCAGTGCTAGAGGCGCCCGCGGTGGCACTGAAGCTTTCTTT. Translating gives CSARGARGGTEAFF.

A word on this clonotype: A much larger clone lies a single base off, so this may be a read error. In nucleotides, the CDR3 is TGTGCCAGCAGCTTAGGACTAGCGGGAGTCCCGCCACCGGCGGGCGAGACCCAGTACTTC. Amino acids: CASSLGLAGVPPPAGETQYF. The gene calls are TRBV7-3 and TRBJ2-5; 13 nucleotides agree with TRBD2. Germline V gene data show CDR1 as SGHTA and CDR2 as FQGTGA. The trim removed 2 bases at V and 5 bases at J, leaving 17 bases unmatched. The CDR3 sequence is 20 residues long.

The chain is built from TRBV6-1 and TRBJ1-1, with TRBD1 matching 7 bases. This CDR3 is built from 16 residues. J lost 4 bases, V lost 7 bases, and 15 bases had no gene match. Germline V gives CDR1 MNHNS, CDR2 SASEGT. CDR3 in DNA: TGTGCCAGCACCGACGTGGGGAGGGGGCGCGTCACTGAAGCTTTCTTT. It encodes CASTDVGRGRVTEAFF.

This clonotype was observed many times. J is TRBJ1-1 and V is TRBV27; 12 nucleotides match TRBD1. The CDR3 spans 15 residues. Trimming took 4 bases from V and 1 from J; bases not matched to a gene: 1. Germline V gene data show CDR1 as MNHEY and CDR2 as SMNVEV (reference sequence). The CDR3 loop is CASSSGQGANTEAFF. CDR3 coding DNA: TGTGCCAGCAGTTCGGGACAGGGGGCGAACACTGAAGCTTTCTTT.

This clonotype was observed a few times. This CDR3 is CASTQTSGRAETQYF. DNA for the CDR3: TGTGCCAGCACCCAGACTAGCGGGAGAGCAGAGACCCAGTACTTC. V is TRBV27 and J is TRBJ2-5; the match to TRBD2 covers 12 bases. The CDR3 has 15 amino acids. V lost 7 bases and J lost 4; bases outside the gene matches: 7. From germline, CDR1 is MNHEY and CDR2 SMNVEV (reference sequence).

This clonotype was picked up a small number of times. The chain couples TRBV7-9 to TRBJ2-7, with D possibly TRBD1 on 6 matching bases. Germline assignment: CDR1 SEHNR and CDR2 FQNEAQ (reference sequence). The V end was cut by 5 bases, the J end by 3 bases, with 23 bases between. The CDR3 length is 17 residues. The CDR3 DNA sequence: TGTGCCAGCAGCCAGCAGCAGGGGCCGATAAACTTCTACGAGCAGTACTTC. This encodes CASSQQQGPINFYEQYF.